These 5 T cell receptor beta chains were sequenced from one sample in a study of shared clonotypes between healthy human individuals. This table comes from immunoSEQ multiplex PCR, and its TCRdb copy is limited to in-frame clones, with some not included. The data contain over a million clones, under 99% of them singletons. The material sequenced was naive CD4+ T cells sorted from blood. Subset: CD45RA+ positively selected. All receptors derive from a man aged 30 to 39 in good health.

V gene TRBV7-9 combines with J gene TRBJ2-2; D not resolved. Germline CDR1 and CDR2: SEHNR and FQNEAQ (reference sequence). The CDR3 loop spans 14 amino acids. V lost 1 base to trimming and J lost 6 bases, with 9 bases between them. The CDR3 DNA follows: TGTGCCAGCAGCTTAGAGGTCAGGCCCGGGGAGCTGTTTTTT. This gives the protein CASSLEVRPGELFF.

V gene TRBV5-1 combines with J gene TRBJ2-1; 10 bases fit TRBD2. The length of the CDR3 is 17 residues. Germline loops: CDR1 SGHRS, CDR2 YFSETQ. The V gene end was trimmed by 4 bases and the J gene end by 9 bases; junction bases not matched to a gene: 16. The CDR3 is CASSQVPGLATVSEQFF. CDR3 bases: TGCGCCAGCAGCCAAGTACCGGGACTAGCGACAGTGAGTGAGCAGTTCTTC.

The V and J genes are TRBV11-3 and TRBJ2-1, with 8 bases that match TRBD1. Trimming removed 2 bases from V and 0 bases from J; junction bases left unmatched: 6. This CDR3 spans 17 amino acids. Germline-derived CDR1 and CDR2 are SGHNT and YENEEA. The CDR3 here is CASSLQGTGLSYNEQFF. DNA for the CDR3: TGTGCCAGCAGCTTACAGGGGACAGGACTCTCCTACAATGAGCAGTTCTTC.

The V and J genes are TRBV4-2 and TRBJ2-7, with D perhaps assigned TRBD1 or TRBD2 (5 bases each). The CDR3 consists of 15 residues. V was trimmed by 0 bases and J by 3 bases, leaving 12 bases between them. CDR1 and CDR2 (germline): LGHNA, YNFKEQ. The CDR3 loop reads CASSQEVRGDYEQYF. DNA of the CDR3: TGTGCCAGCAGCCAAGAGGTTCGGGGCGACTACGAGCAGTACTTC.

The CDR3 loop reads CASRTGDWIDTQYF. CDR3 nucleotide sequence: TGTGCCAGTAGGACAGGGGATTGGATAGATACGCAGTATTTT. This chain links TRBV19 with TRBJ2-3; 8 bases fit TRBD1. J gave up 5 bases and V 6 bases, and 7 bases lay outside the gene matches. Germline CDR1 reads LNHDA; CDR2 reads SQIVND (reference sequence). CDR3 size: 14 residues.